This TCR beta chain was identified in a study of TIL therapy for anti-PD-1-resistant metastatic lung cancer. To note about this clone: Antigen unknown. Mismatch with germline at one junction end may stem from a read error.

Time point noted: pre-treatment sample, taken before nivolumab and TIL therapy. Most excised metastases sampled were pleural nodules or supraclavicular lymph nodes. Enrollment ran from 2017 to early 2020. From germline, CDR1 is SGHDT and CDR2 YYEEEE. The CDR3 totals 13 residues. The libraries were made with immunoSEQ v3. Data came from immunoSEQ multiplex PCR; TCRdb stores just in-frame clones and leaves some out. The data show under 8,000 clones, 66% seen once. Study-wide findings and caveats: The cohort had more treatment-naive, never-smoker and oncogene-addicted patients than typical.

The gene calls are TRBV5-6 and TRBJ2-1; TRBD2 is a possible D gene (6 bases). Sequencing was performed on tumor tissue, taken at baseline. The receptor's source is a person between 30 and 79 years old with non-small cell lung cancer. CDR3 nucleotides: TGTGCCAGCAGCTTGGTGGACTACAGTGAGCAGTTCTTC. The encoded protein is CASSLVDYSEQFF.